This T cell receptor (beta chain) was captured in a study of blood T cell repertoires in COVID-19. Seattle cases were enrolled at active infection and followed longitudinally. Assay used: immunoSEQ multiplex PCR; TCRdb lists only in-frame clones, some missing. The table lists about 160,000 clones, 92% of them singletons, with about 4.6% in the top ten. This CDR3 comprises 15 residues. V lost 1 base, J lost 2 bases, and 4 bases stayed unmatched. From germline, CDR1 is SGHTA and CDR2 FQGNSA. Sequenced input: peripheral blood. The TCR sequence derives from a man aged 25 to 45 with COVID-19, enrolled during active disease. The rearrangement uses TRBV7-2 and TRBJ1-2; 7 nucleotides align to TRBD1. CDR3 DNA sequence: TGTGCCAGCAGCTTAGGTCGGACAGGAAACTATGGCTACACCTTC. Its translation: CASSLGRTGNYGYTF.